Shown below are 30 T cell receptor beta chains from a single sample sequenced in a study of CD8 T cells in ankylosing spondylitis. TCRdb used MiXCR to reprocess the 5' RACE reads, holding one entry per CDR3 protein. The data show 180,000 or so distinct CDR3 sequences, about 9.9% seen once. The material sequenced was blood, either unsorted or a sorted T cell fraction (not recorded which). These receptors came from a male donor with ankylosing spondylitis or in good health (not recorded which).

This clonotype appeared many times. The V call is TRBV5-1, the J call TRBJ2-7, with TRBD1 identical over 10 bases. Trimming at V came to 4 bases and at J to 5 bases, leaving 12 bases not matched to a gene. CDR3 length: 16 amino acids. The germline CDR1 and CDR2 sequences are SGHRS and YFSETQ. The CDR3, as DNA: TGCGCCAGCAGCCCCCTTGGACAGGGGGTTATCAACGAGCAGTACTTC. Translated, it gives CASSPLGQGVINEQYF.

This clonotype has at least ten counts. The chain couples TRBV27 to TRBJ1-1, with D unresolved. The V and J ends lost 4 bases and 0 bases respectively, with 6 bases between them. This CDR3 comprises 13 residues. CDR1 and CDR2 from the germline V gene are MNHEY and SMNVEV (reference sequence). The CDR3 is CASSSTVNTEAFF. As DNA, the CDR3 is TGTGCCAGCAGTTCTACCGTGAACACTGAAGCTTTCTTT.

This clonotype appeared many times. V gene TRBV5-5 combines with J gene TRBJ2-5; the D is unclear. The CDR3 is made up of 14 amino acids. Germline V lookup: CDR1 SGHKS, CDR2 YYEKEE (reference sequence). Trimming stripped 1 base from V and 3 bases from J, with 10 bases between. The CDR3 coding sequence is TGTGCCAGCAGCTTGTCGCCCAGCGAAGAGACCCAGTACTTC. Translation gives CASSLSPSEETQYF.

This chain uses TRBV7-2 with TRBJ2-1; 8 positions match TRBD1. Losses at the gene ends were 4 bases for V and 12 bases for J; bases not matched to a gene: 14. CDR1 and CDR2 (germline): SGHTA, FQGNSA. The CDR3 has 15 residues. The CDR3 coding sequence is TGTGCCAGCAGCTCCCCGGAGCAGGGGGCGCCAGGGCAGTTCTTC. Translated, it gives CASSSPEQGAPGQFF.

This clonotype was counted between two and nine times. This chain connects TRBV18 to TRBJ2-3; the D is unclear. Trimming shortened V by 6 bases and J by 2 bases, and 12 bases separated the two germline ends. The CDR3 extends over 14 amino acids. The germline CDR1 and CDR2 sequences are KGHSH and LQKENI. This chain's CDR3 is CASSPLPHTDTQYF. The CDR3 coding sequence is TGTGCCAGCTCGCCTCTACCCCACACAGATACGCAGTATTTT. Looking up the rest from reference TRBV18 and TRBJ2-3 gives the full variable domain: NAGVMQNPRHLVRRRGQEARLRCSPMKGHSHVYWYRQLPEEGLKFMVYLQKENIIDESGMPKERFSAEFPKEGPSILRIQQVVRGDSAAYFCASSPLPHTDTQYFGPGTRLTVL.

This clonotype appeared many times. V is TRBV28 and J is TRBJ1-6; TRBD1 matches at 7 bases. This CDR3 contains 14 residues. Losses at the gene ends were 8 bases for V and 8 bases for J; bases not matched to a gene: 9. Germline V CDR1 and CDR2: MDHEN, SYDVKM. CDR3 region: CASGPGQRDSPLHF. CDR3 nucleotides: TGTGCCAGCGGTCCGGGACAGAGAGATTCACCCCTCCACTTT.

This clonotype was recorded at least ten times. The chain links TRBV3-1 to TRBJ1-3; D is perhaps TRBD1 (5 bases). With 4 bases removed from V and 0 bases from J, the gap between germline ends came to 13 bases. Germline V gene sequence: CDR1 LGHDT, CDR2 YNNKEL (reference sequence). This CDR3 region has 16 residues. CDR3 sequence reads: CASSRGTAISGNTIYF. The CDR3 DNA follows: TGTGCCAGCAGCCGCGGGACGGCCATCTCTGGAAACACCATATATTTT.

The chain uses TRBV6-1 and TRBJ2-2, with TRBD2 matching over 10 bases. J gave up 5 bases and V 8 bases, and 5 bases lay outside the gene matches. The germline CDR1 and CDR2 sequences are MNHNS and SASEGT. This CDR3 has 14 residues. The DNA of the CDR3 is TGTGCCAGCCTAGCGGGAGTTAGGACCGGGGAGCTGTTTTTT. As protein: CASLAGVRTGELFF.

In this sample, this clonotype turned up many times. This rearrangement joins TRBV5-6 to TRBJ2-7; maybe TRBD1 (5 bases). The CDR3 runs to 15 residues. Germline loops: CDR1 SGHDT, CDR2 YYEEEE. V lost 0 bases to trimming and J lost 0 bases, with 10 bases between them. The CDR3 DNA reads TGTGCCAGCAGCTTGGGACAGATGGTCTCCTACGAGCAGTACTTC. This gives the protein CASSLGQMVSYEQYF. Combining the CDR3 with reference TRBV5-6 and TRBJ2-7 gives the whole variable domain DAGVTQSPTHLIKTRGQQVTLRCSPKSGHDTVSWYQQALGQGPQFIFQYYEEEERQRGNFPDRFSGHQFPNYSSELNVNALLLGDSALYLCASSLGQMVSYEQYFGPGTRLTVT.

The V gene is TRBV7-9, the J gene TRBJ1-1; maybe TRBD1 (6 bases). Germline CDR1 reads SEHNR; CDR2 reads FQNEAQ (reference sequence). V lost 5 bases and J lost 3, with 13 bases in between. The CDR3 contains 14 residues. CDR3 sequence: CASSLQGGHTEAFF. CDR3 DNA sequence: TGTGCCAGCAGCCTACAGGGAGGGCACACTGAAGCTTTCTTT.

This clonotype was seen ten or more times. This sequence joins TRBV7-7 and TRBJ2-3; D is ambiguous. The germline V and J ends were trimmed by 1 base and 2 bases, with 7 bases remaining between them. The CDR3 covers 14 residues. CDR1 is SSHAT, CDR2 FNYEAQ, per germline (reference sequence). The CDR3 region has the DNA TGTGCCAGCAGCTTAGACCGAGACACAGATACGCAGTATTTT. Translated, it gives CASSLDRDTDTQYF.

This clonotype was seen ten or more times. The chain recombines TRBV20-1 with TRBJ2-5, with D possibly matching TRBD2 (5 bases). Trimming stripped 3 bases from V and 4 bases from J, with 12 bases between. This CDR3 comprises 13 residues. Germline V lookup: CDR1 DFQATT, CDR2 SNEGSKA (reference sequence). The CDR3 sequence is CSASGNGPETQYF. The CDR3, as DNA: TGCAGTGCTAGCGGGAATGGTCCAGAGACCCAGTACTTC.

This clonotype has only a few counts. This chain links TRBV6-5 with TRBJ2-3, with D hard to call. V was shortened by 2 bases and J by 6 bases, with 9 bases between the two germline ends. Per germline, CDR1 MNHEY and CDR2 SVGAGI. The CDR3 spans 13 residues. In DNA form, the CDR3 reads TGTGCCAGCAGTTACCGGATAGAGGATACGCAGTATTTT. Encoded protein: CASSYRIEDTQYF.

As for this clonotype: A much more abundant neighbour one base away suggests this may be a read error. The chain links TRBV5-1 to TRBJ1-3; D is undetermined. The V gene lost 3 bases and the J gene lost 2 bases, with 12 bases spanning the gap. Germline V lookup: CDR1 SGHRS, CDR2 YFSETQ. The CDR3 is made up of 15 amino acids. CDR3 coding DNA: TGCGCCAGCAGCTCCGACGGTAACCCTGGAAACACCATATATTTT. It specifies CASSSDGNPGNTIYF.

V is TRBV28 and J is TRBJ1-6; D perhaps matches TRBD1 (5 bases). Germline loops: CDR1 MDHEN, CDR2 SYDVKM. The CDR3 sequence is 14 residues long. V lost 3 bases and J lost 5, with 8 bases in between. The chain's CDR3 is CASSFGGNNSPLHF. The DNA for the CDR3 is TGTGCCAGCAGTTTCGGGGGTAATAATTCACCCCTCCACTTT.

Only a few counts were recorded for this clonotype. The chain is built from TRBV11-3 and TRBJ2-1, with 7 bases fitting TRBD1. This CDR3 contains 16 residues. CDR1 and CDR2 from the germline V gene are SGHNT and YENEEA. V dropped 5 bases and J dropped 0; count of bases not matched to a gene: 7. The CDR3 DNA sequence: TGTGCCAGCAGCACACAACAGGGGAGCTCCTACAATGAGCAGTTCTTC. It translates to CASSTQQGSSYNEQFF.

This clonotype was found many times. The chain has TRBV14 and TRBJ2-2; D is unclear. CDR3 length equals 14 residues. Germline CDR1 reads SGHDN; CDR2 reads FVKESK. The V end was cut by 2 bases, the J end by 4 bases, with 8 bases between. CDR3: CASSQNRGTGELFF. The CDR3, as DNA: TGTGCCAGCAGCCAAAATAGAGGCACCGGGGAGCTGTTTTTT. The full variable domain, rest sourced from reference TRBV14 and TRBJ2-2, is EAGVTQFPSHSVIEKGQTVTLRCDPISGHDNLYWYRRVMGKEIKFLLHFVKESKQDESGMPNNRFLAERTGGTYSTLKVQPAELEDSGVYFCASSQNRGTGELFFGEGSRLTVL.

This clonotype was detected many times. The rearrangement joins TRBV6-5 to TRBJ1-1; a weak D match, TRBD1 (6 bases). V was pared by 7 bases and J by 5 bases, with 8 bases between. The CDR3 length is 11 residues. Germline V CDR1 and CDR2: MNHEY, SVGAGI. CDR3 bases: TGTGCCAGCACCAGGGGAACTGAAGCTTTCTTT. Its translation: CASTRGTEAFF.

At least ten counts were recorded for this clonotype. This chain links TRBV12-3 or TRBV12-4 with TRBJ1-1, with D tentatively TRBD1 (6 bases). This CDR3 is 13 amino acids long. The V gene lost 3 bases and the J gene lost 4 bases, with 9 bases spanning the gap. The CDR3: CASSFQGSTEAFF. DNA of the CDR3: TGTGCCAGCAGTTTTCAGGGGTCCACTGAAGCTTTCTTT.

This chain links TRBV28 with TRBJ1-1; D might be TRBD1 (6 bases). V lost 3 bases, J lost 0 bases, and 11 bases lay in between. CDR1 and CDR2 from the germline V gene are MDHEN and SYDVKM. CDR3 length: 15 residues. The CDR3 bases are TGTGCCAGCAGTTTGGCTCCAGGGGTGAACACTGAAGCTTTCTTT. Its protein product is CASSLAPGVNTEAFF.

This clonotype was seen ten or more times. The V call is TRBV3-1, the J call TRBJ1-5, with D perhaps TRBD1 (6 bases). Germline CDR1 is LGHDT and CDR2 is YNNKEL (reference sequence). CDR3 size: 15 residues. The germline V and J ends were trimmed by 1 base and 0 bases, with 7 bases remaining between them. The CDR3 here is CASSQGTDSNQPQHF. CDR3 bases: TGTGCCAGCAGCCAAGGGACAGATAGCAATCAGCCCCAGCATTTT.

The rearrangement links TRBV18 to TRBJ2-1; D call uncertain. V lost 3 bases, J lost 5 bases, and 11 bases lay in between. Germline lookup yields CDR1 KGHSH and CDR2 LQKENI. This CDR3 spans 14 amino acids. The DNA of the CDR3 is TGTGCCAGCTCACCCGTGGTATCCAACAATGAGCAGTTCTTC. Protein: CASSPVVSNNEQFF.

In its sample, this clonotype was seen many times. The chain links TRBV7-9 to TRBJ2-3, with no clear D. CDR1 SEHNR and CDR2 FQNEAQ come from the germline V gene (reference sequence). Trimming removed 2 bases at V and 4 bases at J, with 10 bases between. CDR3 length: 14 amino acids. DNA for the CDR3: TGTGCCAGCAGCTTAATTGGTCAAGCAGATACGCAGTATTTT. Its protein is CASSLIGQADTQYF.

This clonotype occurred a few times. The V gene is TRBV6-2 or TRBV6-3, the J gene TRBJ2-7, with 8 nucleotides matching TRBD2. The V gene end was trimmed by 4 bases and the J gene end by 1 base; junction bases not matched to a gene: 9. This CDR3 is 16 amino acids long. Germline lookup yields CDR1 MNHEY and CDR2 SVGEGT. In DNA form, the CDR3 reads TGTGCCAGCAGTTGGCGCAGCGGGGGCGCGTCCTACGAGCAGTACTTC. It specifies CASSWRSGGASYEQYF.

This clonotype was observed many times. The chain has TRBV4-1 and TRBJ1-2; the D is unclear. V was clipped by 2 bases and J by 4 bases, with 11 bases between them. CDR1 is MGHRA, CDR2 YSYEKL, per germline. There are 14 residues in the CDR3. The CDR3 sequence: CASSQLSHPYGYTF. In DNA, the CDR3 is TGCGCCAGCAGCCAACTCTCACACCCCTATGGCTACACCTTC.

The chain has TRBV3-1 and TRBJ2-3; a weak D match, TRBD2 (7 bases). The V gene lost 4 bases and the J gene lost 3 bases, with 17 bases spanning the gap. This CDR3 region has 16 residues. Germline V lookup: CDR1 LGHDT, CDR2 YNNKEL (reference sequence). CDR3 residues: CASSLRGARGTDTQYF. The CDR3 DNA follows: TGTGCCAGCAGCCTCCGGGGGGCTAGGGGGACAGATACGCAGTATTTT.

There are many counts of this clonotype. The rearrangement uses TRBV4-1 and TRBJ2-7; TRBD1 matches at 8 bases. V lost 6 bases, J lost 3 bases, and 4 bases stayed unmatched. Germline lookup yields CDR1 MGHRA and CDR2 YSYEKL. CDR3 length: 13 amino acids. CDR3 loop: CASSRQGSYEQYF. CDR3 coding DNA: TGCGCCAGCAGTCGACAGGGGAGCTACGAGCAGTACTTC.

This clonotype was observed a few times. V is TRBV12-3 or TRBV12-4 and J is TRBJ2-7; possible D gene TRBD1, 6 bases. This CDR3 region has 14 residues. V was clipped by 5 bases and J by 5 bases, with 16 bases between them. The CDR3 DNA reads TGTGCCAGCAGTCTTCGGACAGAGGGGCACGAGCAGTACTTC. Protein sequence: CASSLRTEGHEQYF.

This clonotype has at least ten counts. This chain links TRBV6-5 with TRBJ2-3, with D unclear. This CDR3 is built from 15 residues. Trimming shortened V by 4 bases and J by 1 base, and 12 bases separated the two germline ends. Germline values: CDR1 MNHEY, CDR2 SVGAGI. CDR3 sequence (DNA): TGTGCCAGCAGTTCCTCTGTTGGGGGCACAGATACGCAGTATTTT. This gives the protein CASSSSVGGTDTQYF.

The CDR3 loop is CASSKGGDQPQHF. The CDR3 DNA follows: TGTGCCAGCAGTAAGGGCGGGGATCAGCCCCAGCATTTT. The V and J genes are TRBV6-1 and TRBJ1-5; no clear D. V lost 5 bases to trimming and J lost 5 bases, with 10 bases between them. The germline gives CDR1 MNHNS, CDR2 SASEGT. The CDR3 is made up of 13 amino acids.